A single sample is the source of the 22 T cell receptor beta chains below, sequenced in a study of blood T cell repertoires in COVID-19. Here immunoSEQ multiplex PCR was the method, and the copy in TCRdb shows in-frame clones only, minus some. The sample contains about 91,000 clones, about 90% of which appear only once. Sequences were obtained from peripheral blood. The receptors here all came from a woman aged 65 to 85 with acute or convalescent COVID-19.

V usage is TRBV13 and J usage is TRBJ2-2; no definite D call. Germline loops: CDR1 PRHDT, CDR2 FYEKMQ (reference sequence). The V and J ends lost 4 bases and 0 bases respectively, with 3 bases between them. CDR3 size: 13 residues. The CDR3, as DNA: TGTGCCAGCAGCTACTCGAACACCGGGGAGCTGTTTTTT. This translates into CASSYSNTGELFF.

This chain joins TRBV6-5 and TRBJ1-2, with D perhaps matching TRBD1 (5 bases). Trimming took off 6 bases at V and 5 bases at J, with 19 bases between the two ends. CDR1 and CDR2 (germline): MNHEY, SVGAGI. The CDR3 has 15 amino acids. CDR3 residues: CASRDGGGGGYGYTF. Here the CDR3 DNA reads TGTGCCAGCAGGGACGGCGGGGGAGGAGGGTATGGCTACACCTTC.

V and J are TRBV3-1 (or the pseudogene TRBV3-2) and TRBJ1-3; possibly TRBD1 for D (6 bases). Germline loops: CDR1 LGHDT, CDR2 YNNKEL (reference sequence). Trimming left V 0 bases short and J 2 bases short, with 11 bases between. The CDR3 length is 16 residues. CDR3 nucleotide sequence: TGTGCCAGCAGCCAAGAACGAACAGGGACTGGAAACACCATATATTTT. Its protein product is CASSQERTGTGNTIYF.

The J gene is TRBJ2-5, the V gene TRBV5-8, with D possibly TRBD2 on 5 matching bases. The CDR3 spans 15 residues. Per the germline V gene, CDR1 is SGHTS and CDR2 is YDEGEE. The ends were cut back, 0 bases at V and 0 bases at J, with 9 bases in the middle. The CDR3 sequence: CASSLGRRYQETQYF. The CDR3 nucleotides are TGTGCCAGCAGCTTGGGCCGGAGGTACCAAGAGACCCAGTACTTC.

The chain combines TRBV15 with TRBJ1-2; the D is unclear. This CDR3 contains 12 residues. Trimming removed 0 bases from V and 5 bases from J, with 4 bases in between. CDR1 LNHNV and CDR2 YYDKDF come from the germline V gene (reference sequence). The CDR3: CATSRDGYGYTF. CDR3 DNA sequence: TGTGCCACCAGCAGAGACGGGTATGGCTACACCTTC.

CDR3 bases: TGTGCCAGCAGTTTGCCTGGGACAGGGATTACCGGGGAGCTGTTTTTT. Translating it yields CASSLPGTGITGELFF. The chain recombines TRBV6-5 with TRBJ2-2, with 9 bases lining up with TRBD1. J gave up 5 bases and V 4 bases, and 8 bases lay outside the gene matches. CDR1 is MNHEY, CDR2 SVGAGI, per germline. The CDR3 is made up of 16 amino acids.

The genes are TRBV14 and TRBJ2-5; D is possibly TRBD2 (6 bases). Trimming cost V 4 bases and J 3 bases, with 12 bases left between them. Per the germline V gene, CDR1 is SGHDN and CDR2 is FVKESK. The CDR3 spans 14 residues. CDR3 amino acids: CASSPGRHKETQYF. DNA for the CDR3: TGTGCCAGCAGCCCGGGGAGGCACAAAGAGACCCAGTACTTC.

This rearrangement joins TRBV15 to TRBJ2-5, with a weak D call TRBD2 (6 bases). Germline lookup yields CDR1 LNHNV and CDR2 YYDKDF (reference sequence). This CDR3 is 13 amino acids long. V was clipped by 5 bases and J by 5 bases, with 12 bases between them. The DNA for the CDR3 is TGTGCCACCAGCCTACCGACTAGGGAGACCCAGTACTTC. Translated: CATSLPTRETQYF.

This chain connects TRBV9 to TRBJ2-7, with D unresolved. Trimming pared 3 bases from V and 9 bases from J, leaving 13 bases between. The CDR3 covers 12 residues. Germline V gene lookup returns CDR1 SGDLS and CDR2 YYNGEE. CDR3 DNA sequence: TGTGCCAGCAGCGCTGACCATGGCGGGCAGTACTTC. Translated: CASSADHGGQYF.

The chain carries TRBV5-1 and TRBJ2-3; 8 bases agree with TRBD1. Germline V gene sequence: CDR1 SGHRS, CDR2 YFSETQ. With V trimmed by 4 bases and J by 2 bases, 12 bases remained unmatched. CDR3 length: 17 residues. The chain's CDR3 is CASSQGTGGIYTDTQYF. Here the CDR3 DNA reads TGCGCCAGCAGCCAGGGGACAGGTGGGATCTACACAGATACGCAGTATTTT.

The CDR3 DNA reads as TGTGCCAGTAGTATAATCCCTGGACAGTCTGGAAACACCATATATTTT. Its protein product is CASSIIPGQSGNTIYF. The genes are TRBV19 and TRBJ1-3, with a possible D match to TRBD1 (6 bases). The CDR3 contains 16 residues. V was trimmed by 2 bases and J by 1 base, leaving 12 bases between them. Looked up from germline, CDR1 is LNHDA and CDR2 is SQIVND (reference sequence).

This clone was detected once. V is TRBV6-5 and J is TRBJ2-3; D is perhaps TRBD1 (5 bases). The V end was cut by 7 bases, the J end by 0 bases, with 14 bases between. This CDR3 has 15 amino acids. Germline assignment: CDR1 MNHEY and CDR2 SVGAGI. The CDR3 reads CASKWMQGSTDTQYF. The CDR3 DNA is TGTGCCAGCAAGTGGATGCAGGGAAGCACAGATACGCAGTATTTT.

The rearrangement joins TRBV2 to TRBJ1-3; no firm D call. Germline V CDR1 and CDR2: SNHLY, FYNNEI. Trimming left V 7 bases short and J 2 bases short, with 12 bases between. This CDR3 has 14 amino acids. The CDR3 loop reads CASTGDKTGNTIYF. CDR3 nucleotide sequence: TGTGCCAGCACCGGCGACAAAACTGGAAACACCATATATTTT.

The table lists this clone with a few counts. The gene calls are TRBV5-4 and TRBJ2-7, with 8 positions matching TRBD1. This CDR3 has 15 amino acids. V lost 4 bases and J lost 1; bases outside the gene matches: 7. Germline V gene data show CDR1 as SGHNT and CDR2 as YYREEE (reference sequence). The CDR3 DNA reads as TGTGCCAGCAGCCAGAACAGGGGGGCATCCTACGAGCAGTACTTC. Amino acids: CASSQNRGASYEQYF.

Here the CDR3 DNA reads TGCGCCAGCAGCCTCGGGACTAGCGGAAAATACAATGAGCAGTTCTTC. Translation gives CASSLGTSGKYNEQFF. This chain uses TRBV5-1 with TRBJ2-1; the match to TRBD2 covers 11 bases. V was pared by 4 bases and J by 4 bases, with 7 bases of the junction left unmatched. The CDR3 length is 16 residues. Germline assignment: CDR1 SGHRS and CDR2 YFSETQ.

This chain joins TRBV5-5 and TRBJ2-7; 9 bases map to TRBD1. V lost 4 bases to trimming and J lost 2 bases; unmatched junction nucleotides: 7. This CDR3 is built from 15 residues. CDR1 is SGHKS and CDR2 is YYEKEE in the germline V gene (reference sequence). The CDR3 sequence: CASSVGQGTTYEQYF. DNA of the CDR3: TGTGCCAGCAGCGTAGGACAGGGGACCACCTACGAGCAGTACTTC.

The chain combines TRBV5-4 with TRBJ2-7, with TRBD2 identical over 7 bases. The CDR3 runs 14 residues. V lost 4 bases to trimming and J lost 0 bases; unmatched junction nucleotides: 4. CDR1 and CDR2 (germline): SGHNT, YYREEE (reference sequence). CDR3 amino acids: CASSPGGLSYEQYF. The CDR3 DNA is TGTGCCAGCAGCCCGGGAGGACTCTCCTACGAGCAGTACTTC.

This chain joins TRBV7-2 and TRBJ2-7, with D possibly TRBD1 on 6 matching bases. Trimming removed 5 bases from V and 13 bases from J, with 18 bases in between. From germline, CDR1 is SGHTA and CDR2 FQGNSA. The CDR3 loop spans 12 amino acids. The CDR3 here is CASSTQRQERYF. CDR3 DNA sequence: TGTGCCAGCAGCACCCAAAGACAGGAGAGATACTTC.

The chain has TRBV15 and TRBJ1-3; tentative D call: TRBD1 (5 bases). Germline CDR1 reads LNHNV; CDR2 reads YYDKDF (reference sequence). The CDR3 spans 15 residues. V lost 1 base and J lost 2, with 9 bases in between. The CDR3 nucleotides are TGTGCCACCAGCAGAGCCGCGACAGCTGGAAACACCATATATTTT. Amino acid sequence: CATSRAATAGNTIYF.

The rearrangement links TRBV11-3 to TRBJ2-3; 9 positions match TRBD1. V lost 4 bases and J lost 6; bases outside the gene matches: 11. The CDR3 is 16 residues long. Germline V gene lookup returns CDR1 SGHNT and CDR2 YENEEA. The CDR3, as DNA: TGTGCCAGCAGCTCACGGACAGGGGCCCCGACGGATACGCAGTATTTT. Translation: CASSSRTGAPTDTQYF.

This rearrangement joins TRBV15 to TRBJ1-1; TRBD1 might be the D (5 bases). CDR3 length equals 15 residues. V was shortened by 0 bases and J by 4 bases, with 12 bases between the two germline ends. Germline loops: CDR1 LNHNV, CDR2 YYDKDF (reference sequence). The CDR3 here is CATSRDTGVGTEAFF. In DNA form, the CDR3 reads TGTGCCACCAGCAGAGATACGGGGGTGGGCACTGAAGCTTTCTTT.

For the CDR3, the DNA is TGTGCCAGCAGTGAAGTAGGGGGGGCGACCCAGTACTTC. It is translated as CASSEVGGATQYF. J is TRBJ2-5 and V is TRBV2; perhaps TRBD2 as D (7 bases). Trimming shortened V by 1 base and J by 7 bases, and 10 bases separated the two germline ends. CDR3 length: 13 residues. Looked up from germline, CDR1 is SNHLY and CDR2 is FYNNEI.